This TCR beta chain emerged from a study of cytomegalovirus exposure and HLA in healthy donors (dated by TCRdb to about 2017). As for the study more broadly: According to an earlier analysis of 587 of the donors, 200 million or so T cells yielded over 100 million unique TCR beta sequences and less than 300 Gb of sequence data. An early release that covered about 640 HLA-typed donors contained approximately 320 gigabases of sequencing data and approximately 85 million unique TCR sequences. Of the 350 to 400 genotyped donors, 81% fell in the genetic ancestry cluster associated with self-reported Caucasian donors. The study was designed to test whether signatures of past pathogen exposure could be identified by cataloging public T cell receptors. The study profiled the T cell repertoires of 500 to 800 subjects by immunosequencing and related them to cytomegalovirus serostatus. Besides the first cohort of roughly 660 subjects, a separate validation cohort made up of about 120 different subjects was used. The study combined high-throughput TCR immunosequencing, statistical association of individual TCRs with disease status, and machine learning to predict cytomegalovirus infection status. To study patterns of TCR occurrence, a later analysis re-analyzed previously published TCR beta repertoires from 666 donors and added high-resolution HLA genotyping. Rather than using new phenotypic data, the later analysis identified candidate immune exposures from TCR beta sequences and from how often those sequences occurred across donors. An earlier analysis of a few hundred of the donors applied high-throughput TCR beta sequencing to assess whether each TCR beta V gene segment acted as functional or pseudogenic. Donor age, sex, ethnicity and CMV serostatus were collected together with the repertoire data. In a later genetic analysis, genome-wide SNP genotypes for about three fifths of the roughly 670 donors were used, and that subset was treated as a discovery cohort. All discovery cohort repertoires had been generated on a single sequencing platform. Both class I and class II loci were covered by HLA typing, at four-digit resolution. The number of typed donors differed by locus: about 629-630 for A, B, C, DRB1 and DQB1; 500 to 550 for DQA1; about 600 for DPA1; and about 470 for DPB1. About five DR-DQ haplotypes were treated as single units for association and clustering because of strong linkage in the cohort. Among some 410 genotyped donors of the cohort, an average of about 240,000 unique TCR beta nucleotide sequences were sequenced per donor, roughly a sixth of them non-productive. Findings and caveats that apply to the study as a whole: The authors suggested that the approach could potentially be generalized to other disease states and immunological phenotypes. At a false discovery rate of 0.05, a later analysis linked roughly 17,000 TCR beta sequences to specific HLA alleles. Some 15 rarely observed V segments, including chromosome 9 orphons, were excluded from the earlier analysis of a few hundred of the donors because counts were too low. In a later analysis, several top co-occurrence clusters were reported to appear linked to parvovirus B19, influenza, CMV and Epstein-Barr virus. The cohort was sequenced for TCR beta chains only, and without alpha or paired-chain data the features that could be detected were limited. In a later genetic analysis, a missense DCLRE1C variant was associated with V-gene and J-gene trimming of TCR beta chains, and the association was replicated in an independent cohort. Most CMV-associated TCR beta chains appeared to be HLA-restricted in a later analysis, and the HLA associations seemed to be driven largely by CMV exposure. Correlated functional status among segregating V segments might be attributable to linkage disequilibrium, but an unknown experimental factor could not be ruled out. When HLA alleles, especially DR and DQ, strongly co-occurred, attributing TCR associations to individual alleles was difficult. While some public TCRs were present in many individuals, most TCR sequences turned up only very rarely across donors. Sequencing depth was assumed to be roughly uniform across donors in the presence/absence analyses, though that assumption may not hold. In a later genetic analysis, fewer N-insertions in productive TCRs were reported among donors in an Asian-associated ancestry cluster than the roughly 700-donor mean. A cluster of highly shared sequence variants was judged likely to be a technical artifact of the sequencing pipeline. The study listed 170 or so TCR beta chains as associated with cytomegalovirus. A few of the identified cytomegalovirus-associated TCR beta chains were confirmed in vitro to be specific for cytomegalovirus antigens. A further reported finding was that TCR beta sequences accurately predicted the HLA-A and HLA-B alleles for most subjects in the first cohort. In an earlier analysis of fewer than 700 of the donors, most TCR beta V segments appeared in productive rearrangements about 87% or about 30% of the time, broadly matching IMGT annotations. In a later analysis, HLA-associated TCR beta chains were found to be more clonally expanded and to have lower generation probabilities than equally common non-associated chains. The classifier was reported to diagnose cytomegalovirus status with high specificity and sensitivity in both the original and validation cohorts. The only immune exposure information available for the cohort was CMV serostatus. A later analysis found that TCR association rates varied across HLA loci, with DRB1 alleles showing the most associated TCRs and HLA-C alleles the fewest. HLA typing was unavailable for some donors at each locus, so association tests used only the typed subset.

Library preparation was by the immunoSEQ multiplex PCR assay. For the multiplex PCR, a mixture combining 60 forward primers for TCR Vbeta segments and 13 reverse primers for TCR Jbeta segments was used. A multiplex PCR assay on genomic DNA amplified the CDR3 region of rearranged TCR beta genes. The Illumina HiSeq System was used to sequence the amplified TCR beta libraries as 87-base-pair reads. For the original study's pipeline: Across the 670 or so repertoires, a later analysis counted tens of millions of unique TCR beta chains, 8.5 million to 12 million of which were shared by at least two donors. Raw reads were error-corrected and collapsed into unique sequences with a nearest-neighbor algorithm that merged closely related sequences to remove PCR and sequencing errors. To assign V, D and J gene segments, CDR3 sequences were aligned to IMGT reference sequences. For a sequence to be retained, a match of at least six nucleotides to both a V gene segment and a J gene segment was required. Rearrangements were called productive when the CDR3 lacked stop codons and stayed in frame with V and J; all others were non-productive. CDR3 was defined by IMGT convention, running from the second conserved V-encoded cysteine to the conserved J-encoded phenylalanine. The earlier analysis of a few hundred of the donors excluded sequences that lacked an unambiguous match to a single V gene segment. In an earlier analysis of about 590 of the donors, a V segment was called functional when productive rearrangements were above 56.7%, and segregating when the standard deviation between donors exceeded 5%. A statistical classification framework was built to diagnose cytomegalovirus status from the catalog of TCR beta chain sequences. V and J gene assignment, in a later analysis, came from comparing TCR nucleotide sequences with IMGT/GENE-DB human TR gene sequences. In a later analysis, CDR3 sequences and most-parsimonious VDJ recombination scenarios were assigned using the TCRdist pipeline. A later analysis defined each TCR beta chain by its CDR3 amino acid sequence plus V-gene family, and excluded reads lacking a unique V-gene family. In a later analysis, fewer than 650 highly shared, low-generation-probability nucleotide sequences were removed to address suspected cross-contamination and a sequencing artifact. A later analysis calculated a clonal expansion index for each public chain from normalized within-repertoire ranks of inferred template counts. A later analysis computed generation probabilities with a VDJ recombination model fitted to out-of-frame rearrangements, and checked the results against IGoR. A later analysis scored TCR-TCR, TCR-HLA and TCR-CMV co-occurrence with hypergeometric tests, applying a repertoire-size bias correction to TCR pairs. In a later analysis, false discovery rates were estimated by permuting HLA or CMV assignments 20 times. A later analysis grouped co-occurring TCRs with DBSCAN, adding TCRdist sequence similarity when clustering within HLA-allele-positive subsets. Repertoires with fewer than 30,000 or more than 120,000 public chains, plus five repertoires with anomalous nucleotide sharing, were excluded from co-occurrence clustering. The immuneACCESS repertoire file appears here via TCRdb, limited to in-frame rearrangements. These files lack a portion of the clones; in checked studies, under half of the deficit traces to unresolved V genes, and the cause of the others is not known. Clone size and the V and J calls come from that table; the DNA yielded D and trimming. A total of about 180,000 clones appear in this sample, 60% to 85% of them only once. Clones ranked in the top ten supply around 1.6% of the sample.

In total, approximately 690 healthy bone marrow donors made up the cohort. At the time of sampling, all cohort members were nominally healthy, though unrecorded immune exposures were likely present. The donor tested CMV seronegative, placing the donor among the roughly 400 seronegative members of the cohort. Every donor gave a peripheral blood sample, and the peripheral blood mononuclear cells from that sample were used for TCR beta sequencing. The Qiagen DNeasy Blood Extraction Kit was used to extract genomic DNA from the blood cell samples. Concerning this clone itself: The antigen this receptor binds is unknown. The sample holds no much larger clone one base away, and base qualities are not on file.

The sample was PBMCs. The source of this sequence is a man younger than 35 in good health and CMV-seronegative.

The CDR3 corresponds to CASRTGTPGANVLTF. The sequence in DNA is TGTGCCAGCAGGACCGGGACTCCCGGGGCCAACGTCCTGACTTTC. The chain is made from TRBV6-5 and TRBJ2-6; D gene: possibly TRBD2, on 6 matching bases. V gives up 6 bases and J gives up 4 bases, and the segment between their germline ends measures 13 bases. The CDR3 contains 15 residues, cysteine and phenylalanine counted. Only the CDR3 portion is preserved as DNA: 45 bases, with reading frame beginning at the first base. CDR1 MNHEY and CDR2 SVGAGI were looked up in the germline V gene.